This T cell receptor beta chain was recovered during a study of blood T cell repertoires in COVID-19. Sequencing was performed with immunoSEQ multiplex PCR; in TCRdb, only in-frame clones are kept and a portion is missing. The table has roughly 30,000 clones, approximately 88% seen once. V was cut by 1 base and J by 2 bases, with 11 bases left in between. CDR3 size: 15 residues. Germline CDR1 is LNHDA and CDR2 is SQIVND (reference sequence). Seattle's enrolled individuals joined amid active infection and were then monitored longitudinally. The TCR comes from a man aged 60 to 75 with COVID-19, enrolled during active disease. The sample consisted of peripheral blood. This chain joins TRBV19 and TRBJ1-1; the D is unclear. For the CDR3, the DNA is TGTGCCAGTAGTATAGCCACCAGGATTAACACTGAAGCTTTCTTT. It specifies CASSIATRINTEAFF.